This TCR beta chain stems from a study of T cell responses to AZD1222 COVID-19 vaccine. This clone came up once. This table comes from immunoSEQ multiplex PCR, and its TCRdb copy is limited to in-frame clones, with some not included. The sample consists of 110,000 or so clones, about 86% of them appearing once. The sequences come from peripheral blood, collected 28 days after the second AZD1222 dose. This clonotype originated in an adult who received the AZD1222 COVID-19 vaccine.

The CDR3 loop reads CASSPTVLIYNSPLHF. CDR3 nucleotide sequence: TGTGCCAGCAGTCCGACAGTACTTATCTATAATTCACCCCTCCACTTT. This sequence joins TRBV27 and TRBJ1-6, with D possibly being TRBD1 (5 bases). Germline V gene data show CDR1 as MNHEY and CDR2 as SMNVEV (reference sequence). The CDR3 runs 16 residues. The V and J ends lost 5 bases and 3 bases respectively, with 14 bases between them.